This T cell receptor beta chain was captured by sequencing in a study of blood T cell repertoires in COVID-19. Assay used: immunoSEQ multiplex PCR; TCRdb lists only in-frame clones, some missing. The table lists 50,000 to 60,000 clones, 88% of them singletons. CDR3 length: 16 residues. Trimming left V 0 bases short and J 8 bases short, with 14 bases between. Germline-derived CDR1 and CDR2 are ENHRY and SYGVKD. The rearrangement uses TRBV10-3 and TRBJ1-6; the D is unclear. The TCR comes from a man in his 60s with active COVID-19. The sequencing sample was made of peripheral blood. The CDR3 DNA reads TGTGCCATCAGTGAGTCGGGTTCGGGTGGGTATTCACCCCTCCACTTT. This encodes CAISESGSGGYSPLHF.